The TCR beta chain described here comes from a study of CD8+CD57+ T cells in acquired aplastic anemia. For the study at large: When averaged, DNA from sorted CD4+ and CD8+ cells came to approximately 3.2 ug.

Study results and limitations: Patients had approximately 30 CD8+ CDR3 sequences in common with controls (the shared set).

Template material for TCR beta VDJ and CDR3 profiling consisted of genomic DNA. TCRdb reprocessed the reads with MiXCR, giving one entry per CDR3 protein. Here the sample spans 450,000 to 600,000 distinct CDR3 sequences, around 33% being singletons. Only patients with CD8+CD57+ cell expansion on flow cytometry were chosen for sequencing. Among the patients, all had severe acquired aplastic anemia. This clonotype appeared many times. Its antigen remains unidentified. This receptor was obtained from a human donor with aplastic anemia. What was sequenced was sorted CD4+, CD8+, or CD8+CD57+ T cells (not recorded which) from PBMCs.

The chain's CDR3 is CASSSLGRVGEAFF. DNA of the CDR3: TGTGCCAGCAGCTCCCTCGGACGTGTTGGTGAAGCTTTCTTT. The chain carries TRBV7-9 and TRBJ1-1; D is undetermined. With 4 bases removed from V and 7 bases from J, the gap between germline ends came to 16 bases. The CDR3 spans 14 residues. The germline V gene encodes CDR1 SEHNR and CDR2 FQNEAQ (reference sequence).